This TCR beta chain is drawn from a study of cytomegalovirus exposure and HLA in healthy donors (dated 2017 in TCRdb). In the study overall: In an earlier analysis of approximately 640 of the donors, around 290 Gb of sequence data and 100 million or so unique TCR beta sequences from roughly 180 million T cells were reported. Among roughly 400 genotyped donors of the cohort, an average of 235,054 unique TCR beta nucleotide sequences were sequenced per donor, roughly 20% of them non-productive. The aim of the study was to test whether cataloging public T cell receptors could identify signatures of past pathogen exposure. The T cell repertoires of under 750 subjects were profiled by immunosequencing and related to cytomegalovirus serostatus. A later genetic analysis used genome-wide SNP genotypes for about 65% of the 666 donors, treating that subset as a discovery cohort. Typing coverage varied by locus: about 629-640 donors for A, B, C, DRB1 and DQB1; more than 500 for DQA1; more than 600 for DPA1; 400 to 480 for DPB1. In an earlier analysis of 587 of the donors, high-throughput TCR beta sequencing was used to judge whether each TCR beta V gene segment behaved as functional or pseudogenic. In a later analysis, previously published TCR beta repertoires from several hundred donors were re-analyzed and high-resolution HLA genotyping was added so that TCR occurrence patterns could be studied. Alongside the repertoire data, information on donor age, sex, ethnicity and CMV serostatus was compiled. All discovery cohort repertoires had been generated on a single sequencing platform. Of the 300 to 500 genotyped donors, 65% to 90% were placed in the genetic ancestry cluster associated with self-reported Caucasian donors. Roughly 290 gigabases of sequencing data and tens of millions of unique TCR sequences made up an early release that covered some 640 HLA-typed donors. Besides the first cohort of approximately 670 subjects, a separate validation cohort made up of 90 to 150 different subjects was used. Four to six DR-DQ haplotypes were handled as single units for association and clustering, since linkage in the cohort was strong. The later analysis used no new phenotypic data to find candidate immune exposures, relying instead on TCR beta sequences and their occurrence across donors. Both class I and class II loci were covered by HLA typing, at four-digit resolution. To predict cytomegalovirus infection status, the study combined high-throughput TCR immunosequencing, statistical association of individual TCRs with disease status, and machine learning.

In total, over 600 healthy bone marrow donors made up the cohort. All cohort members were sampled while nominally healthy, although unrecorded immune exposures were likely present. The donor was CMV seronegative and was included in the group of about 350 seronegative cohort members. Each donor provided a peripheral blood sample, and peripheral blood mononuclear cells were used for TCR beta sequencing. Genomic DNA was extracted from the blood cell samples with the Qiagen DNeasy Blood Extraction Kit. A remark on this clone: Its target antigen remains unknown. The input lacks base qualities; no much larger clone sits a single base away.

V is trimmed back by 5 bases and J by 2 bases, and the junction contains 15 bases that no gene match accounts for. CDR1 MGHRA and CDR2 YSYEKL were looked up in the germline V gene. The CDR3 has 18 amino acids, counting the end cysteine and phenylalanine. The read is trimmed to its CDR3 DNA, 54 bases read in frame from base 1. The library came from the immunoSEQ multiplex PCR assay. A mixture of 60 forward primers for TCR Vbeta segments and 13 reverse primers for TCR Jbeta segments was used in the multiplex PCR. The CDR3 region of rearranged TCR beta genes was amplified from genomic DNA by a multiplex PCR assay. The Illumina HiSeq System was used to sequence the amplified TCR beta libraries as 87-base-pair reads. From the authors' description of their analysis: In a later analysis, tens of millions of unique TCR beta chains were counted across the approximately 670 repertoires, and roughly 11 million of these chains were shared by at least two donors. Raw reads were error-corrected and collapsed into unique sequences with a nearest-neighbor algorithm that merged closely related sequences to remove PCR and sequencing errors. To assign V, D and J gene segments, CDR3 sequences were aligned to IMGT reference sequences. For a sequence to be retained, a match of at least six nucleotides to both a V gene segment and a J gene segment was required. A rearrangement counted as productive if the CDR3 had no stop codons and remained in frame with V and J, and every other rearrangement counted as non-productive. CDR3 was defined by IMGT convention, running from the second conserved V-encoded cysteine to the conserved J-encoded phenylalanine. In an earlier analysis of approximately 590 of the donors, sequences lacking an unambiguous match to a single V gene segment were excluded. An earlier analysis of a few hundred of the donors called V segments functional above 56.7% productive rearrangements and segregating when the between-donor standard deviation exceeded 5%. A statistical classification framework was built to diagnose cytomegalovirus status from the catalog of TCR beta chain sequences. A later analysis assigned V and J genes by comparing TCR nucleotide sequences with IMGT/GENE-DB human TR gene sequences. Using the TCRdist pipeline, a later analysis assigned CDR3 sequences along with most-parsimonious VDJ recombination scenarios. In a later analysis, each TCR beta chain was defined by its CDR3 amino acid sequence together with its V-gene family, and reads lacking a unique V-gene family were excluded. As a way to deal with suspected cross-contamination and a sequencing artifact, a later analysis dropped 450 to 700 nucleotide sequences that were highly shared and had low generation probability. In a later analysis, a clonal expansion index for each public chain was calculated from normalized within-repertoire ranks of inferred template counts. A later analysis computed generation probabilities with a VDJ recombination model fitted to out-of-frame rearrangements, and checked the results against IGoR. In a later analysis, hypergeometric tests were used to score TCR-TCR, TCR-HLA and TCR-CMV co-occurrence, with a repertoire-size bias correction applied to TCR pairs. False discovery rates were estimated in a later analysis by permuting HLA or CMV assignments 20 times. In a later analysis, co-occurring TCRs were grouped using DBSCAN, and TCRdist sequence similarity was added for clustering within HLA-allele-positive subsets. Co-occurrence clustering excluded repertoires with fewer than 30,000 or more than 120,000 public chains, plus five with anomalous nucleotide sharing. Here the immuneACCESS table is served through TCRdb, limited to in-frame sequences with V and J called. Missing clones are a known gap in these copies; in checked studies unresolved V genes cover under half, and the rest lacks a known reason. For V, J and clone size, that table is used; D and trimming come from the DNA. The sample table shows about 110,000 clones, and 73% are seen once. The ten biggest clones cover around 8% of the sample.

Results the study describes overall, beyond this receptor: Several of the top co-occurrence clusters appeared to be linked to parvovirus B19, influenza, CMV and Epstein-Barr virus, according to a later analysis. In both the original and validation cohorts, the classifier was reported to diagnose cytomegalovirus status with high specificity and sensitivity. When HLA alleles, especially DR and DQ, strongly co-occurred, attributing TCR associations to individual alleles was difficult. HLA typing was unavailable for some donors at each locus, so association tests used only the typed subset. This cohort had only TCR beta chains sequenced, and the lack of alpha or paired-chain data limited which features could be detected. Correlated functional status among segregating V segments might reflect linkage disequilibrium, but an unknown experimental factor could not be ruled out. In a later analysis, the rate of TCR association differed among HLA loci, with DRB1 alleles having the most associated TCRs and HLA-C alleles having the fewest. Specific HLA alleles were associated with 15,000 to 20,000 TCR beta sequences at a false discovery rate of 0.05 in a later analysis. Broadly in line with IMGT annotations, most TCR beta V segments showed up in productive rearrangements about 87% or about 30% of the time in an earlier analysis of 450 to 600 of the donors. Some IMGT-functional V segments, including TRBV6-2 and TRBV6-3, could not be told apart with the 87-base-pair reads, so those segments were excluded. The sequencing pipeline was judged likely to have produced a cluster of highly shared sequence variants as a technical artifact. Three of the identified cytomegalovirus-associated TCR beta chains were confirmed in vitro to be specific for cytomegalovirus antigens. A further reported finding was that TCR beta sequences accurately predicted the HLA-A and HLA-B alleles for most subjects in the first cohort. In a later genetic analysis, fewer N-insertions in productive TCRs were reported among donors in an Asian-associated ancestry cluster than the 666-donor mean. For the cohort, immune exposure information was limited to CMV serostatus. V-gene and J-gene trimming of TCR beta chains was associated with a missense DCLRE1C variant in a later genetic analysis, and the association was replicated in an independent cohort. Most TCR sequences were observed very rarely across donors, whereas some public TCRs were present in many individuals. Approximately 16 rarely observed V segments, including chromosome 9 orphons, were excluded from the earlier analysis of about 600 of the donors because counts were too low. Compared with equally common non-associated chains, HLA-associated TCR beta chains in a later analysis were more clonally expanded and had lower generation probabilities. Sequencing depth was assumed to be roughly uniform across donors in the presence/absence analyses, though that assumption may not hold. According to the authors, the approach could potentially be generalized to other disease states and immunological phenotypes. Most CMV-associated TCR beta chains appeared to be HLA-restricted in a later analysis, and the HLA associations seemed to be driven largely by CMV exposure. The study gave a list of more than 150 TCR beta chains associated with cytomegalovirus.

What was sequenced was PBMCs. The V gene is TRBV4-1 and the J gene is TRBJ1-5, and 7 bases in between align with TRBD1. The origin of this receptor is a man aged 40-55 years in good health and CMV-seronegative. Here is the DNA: TGCGCCAGCAGCTCAATACCCCCGACAGGGCTAGGCAATCAGCCCCAGCATTTT. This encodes CASSSIPPTGLGNQPQHF.